This T cell receptor (beta chain) appears in the sequencing data of a study of type 1 and type 2 diabetes patients. Looking at the study overall: CD4+ or CD8+ T cells were positively selected from PBMCs with microbeads. Study-level points and caveats: Both CD4+ and CD8+ type 2 diabetes repertoires showed significantly higher diversity than type 1. Age and gender were not matched between study groups, possibly biasing interpretation.

Genomic DNA was the PCR template. Multiplex PCR with 30 forward and 13 reverse primers amplified the TCR beta CDR3. TCRdb passed the multiplex PCR reads through MiXCR, listing each CDR3 protein once. Among 270,000 or so distinct CDR3 sequences listed, roughly 48% were seen once. Points on this clonotype: The antigen is unknown.

This CDR3 contains 17 residues. CDR1 and CDR2 from the germline V gene are MNHEY and SVGEGT. With 8 bases removed from V and 0 bases from J, the gap between germline ends came to 22 bases. The source of this sequence is a man younger than 35 with type 2 diabetes. The genes are TRBV6-2 or TRBV6-3 and TRBJ1-2; a weak D match, TRBD1 (5 bases). The sample consisted of peripheral blood mononuclear cells (PBMCs). Here the CDR3 reads CASANNNRQSTNYGYTF. CDR3 nucleotide sequence: TGTGCCAGCGCGAATAATAATCGACAGTCTACTAACTATGGCTACACCTTC.